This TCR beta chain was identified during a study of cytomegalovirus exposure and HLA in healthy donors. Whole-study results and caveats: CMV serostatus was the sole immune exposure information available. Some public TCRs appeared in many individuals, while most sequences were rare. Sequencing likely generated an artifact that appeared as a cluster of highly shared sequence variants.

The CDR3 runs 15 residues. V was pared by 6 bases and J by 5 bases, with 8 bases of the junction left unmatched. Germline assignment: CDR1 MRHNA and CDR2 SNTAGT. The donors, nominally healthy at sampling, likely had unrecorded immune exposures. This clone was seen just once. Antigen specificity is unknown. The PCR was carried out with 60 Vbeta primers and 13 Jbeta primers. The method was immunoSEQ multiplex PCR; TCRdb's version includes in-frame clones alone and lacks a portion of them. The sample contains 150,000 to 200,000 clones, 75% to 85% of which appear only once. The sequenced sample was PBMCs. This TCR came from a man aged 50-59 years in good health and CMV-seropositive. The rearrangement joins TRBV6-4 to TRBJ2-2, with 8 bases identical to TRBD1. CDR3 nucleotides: TGTGCCAGCAGATACACAGGGGGTACGACCGGGGAGCTGTTTTTT. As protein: CASRYTGGTTGELFF.